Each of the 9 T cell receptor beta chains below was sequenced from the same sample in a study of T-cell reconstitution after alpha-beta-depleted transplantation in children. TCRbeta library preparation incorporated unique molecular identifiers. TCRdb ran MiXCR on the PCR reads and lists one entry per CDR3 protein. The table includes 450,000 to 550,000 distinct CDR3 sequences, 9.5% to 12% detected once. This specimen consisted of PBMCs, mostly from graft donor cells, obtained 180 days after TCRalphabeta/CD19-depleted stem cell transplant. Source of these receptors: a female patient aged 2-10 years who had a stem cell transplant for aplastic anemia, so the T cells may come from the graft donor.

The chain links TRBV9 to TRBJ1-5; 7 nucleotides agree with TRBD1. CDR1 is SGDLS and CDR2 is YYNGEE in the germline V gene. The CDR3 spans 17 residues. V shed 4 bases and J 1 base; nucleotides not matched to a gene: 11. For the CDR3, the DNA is TGTGCCAGCAGCAAGGGGGGACAGACAGGGAGCAATCAGCCCCAGCATTTT. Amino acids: CASSKGGQTGSNQPQHF.

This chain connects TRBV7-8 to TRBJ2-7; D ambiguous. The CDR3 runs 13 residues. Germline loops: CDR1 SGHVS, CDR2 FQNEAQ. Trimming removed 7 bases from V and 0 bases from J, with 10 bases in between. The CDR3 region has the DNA TGTGCCAGCATTGACGAGCTCTCCTACGAGCAGTACTTC. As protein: CASIDELSYEQYF.

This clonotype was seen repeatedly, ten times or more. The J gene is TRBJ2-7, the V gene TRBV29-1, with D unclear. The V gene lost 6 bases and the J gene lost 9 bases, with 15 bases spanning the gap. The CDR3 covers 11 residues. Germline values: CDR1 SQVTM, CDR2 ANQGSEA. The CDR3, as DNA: TGCAGCGTGTCTTATGACGAGGTGCAGTACGTC. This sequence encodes CSVSYDEVQYV.

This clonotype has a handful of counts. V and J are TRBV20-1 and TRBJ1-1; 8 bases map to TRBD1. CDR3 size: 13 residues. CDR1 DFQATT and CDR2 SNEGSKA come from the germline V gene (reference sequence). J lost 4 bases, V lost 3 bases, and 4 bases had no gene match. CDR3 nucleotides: TGCAGTGCTAGGGACAGGGCTGGCACTGAAGCTTTCTTT. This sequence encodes CSARDRAGTEAFF.

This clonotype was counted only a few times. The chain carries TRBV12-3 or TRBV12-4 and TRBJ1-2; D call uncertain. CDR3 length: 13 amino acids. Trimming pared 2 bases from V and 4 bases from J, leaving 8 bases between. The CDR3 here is CASSLRERYGYTF. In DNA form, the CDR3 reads TGTGCCAGCAGTTTACGGGAGCGCTATGGCTACACCTTC.

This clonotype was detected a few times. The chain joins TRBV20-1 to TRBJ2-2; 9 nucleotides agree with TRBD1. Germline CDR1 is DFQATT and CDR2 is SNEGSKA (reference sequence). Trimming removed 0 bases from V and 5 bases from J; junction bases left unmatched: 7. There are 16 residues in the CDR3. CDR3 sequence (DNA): TGCAGTGCTAGAGATCAGGGACAGGGAGTGACCGGGGAGCTGTTTTTT. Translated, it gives CSARDQGQGVTGELFF.

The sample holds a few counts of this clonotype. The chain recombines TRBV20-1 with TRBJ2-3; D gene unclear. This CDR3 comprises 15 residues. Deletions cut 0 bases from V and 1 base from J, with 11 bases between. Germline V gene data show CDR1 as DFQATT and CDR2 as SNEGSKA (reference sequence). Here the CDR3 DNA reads TGCAGTGCTAGAGATGTACGGGCGGGCACAGATACGCAGTATTTT. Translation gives CSARDVRAGTDTQYF.

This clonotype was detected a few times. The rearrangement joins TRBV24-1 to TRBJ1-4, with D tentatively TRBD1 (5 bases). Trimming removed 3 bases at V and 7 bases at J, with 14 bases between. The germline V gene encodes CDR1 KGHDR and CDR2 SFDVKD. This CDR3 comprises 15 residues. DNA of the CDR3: TGTGCCACCAGTGATAGGAGGGACCGGGGTGAAAAACTGTTTTTT. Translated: CATSDRRDRGEKLFF.

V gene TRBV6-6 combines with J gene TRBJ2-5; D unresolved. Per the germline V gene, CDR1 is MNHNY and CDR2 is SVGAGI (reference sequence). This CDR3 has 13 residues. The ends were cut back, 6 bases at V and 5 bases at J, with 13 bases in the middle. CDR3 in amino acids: CASRTLLGETQYF. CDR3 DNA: TGTGCCAGCAGAACCCTCTTGGGTGAGACCCAGTACTTC.